This is a list of T cell receptor beta chains from one sample in a study of cytomegalovirus exposure and HLA in healthy donors. TCRdb keeps only in-frame clones here, not all; method: immunoSEQ multiplex PCR. Of 65,000 to 75,000 clones listed, 65% to 70% are singletons. The sample comprised PBMCs. Every receptor here comes from a woman aged 30 to 39 in good health and CMV-seronegative. Each CDR3 is given with its conserved first and last residue. Each record gives: J gene, V gene, D gene, clone size, CDR3 protein, CDR3 DNA. A D gene is named only where the DNA matches it firmly. Some rows have no size entry. The others give once, few or many, or a class for an expanded clone.

TRBJ2-1 | TRBV5-4 | TRBD2 | . | CASSLAGGRREQFF | TGTGCCAGCAGCCTAGCGGGGGGCCGGCGGGAGCAGTTCTTC
TRBJ2-1 | TRBV11-2 | . | once | CASSLGIGGSYEQFF | TGTGCCAGCAGCTTAGGCATCGGTGGTAGCTATGAGCAGTTCTTC
TRBJ2-7 | TRBV28 | . | few | CASSSGGGYEQYF | TGTGCCAGCAGTTCTGGGGGCGGATACGAGCAGTACTTC
TRBJ1-2 | TRBV5-1 | TRBD1 | . | CASSFNGQGLGYGYTF | TGCGCCAGCAGCTTTAACGGACAGGGTTTGGGCTATGGCTACACCTTC
TRBJ1-2 | TRBV10-3 | . | . | CAISETALYGYTF | TGTGCCATCAGTGAGACCGCGCTTTATGGCTACACCTTC
TRBJ2-7 | TRBV18 | . | few | CASSPPNGYEQYF | TGTGCCAGCTCACCACCGAACGGCTACGAGCAGTACTTC
TRBJ2-1 | TRBV9 | TRBD2 | . | CASSVVPAGGYYNEQFF | TGTGCCAGCAGCGTAGTTCCAGCGGGGGGGTACTACAATGAGCAGTTCTTC
TRBJ2-5 | TRBV28 | TRBD2 | . | CASSLLSGGTQETQYF | TGTGCCAGCAGTTTGTTGAGCGGGGGGACACAAGAGACCCAGTACTTC
TRBJ1-2 | TRBV6-1 | . | once | CASSEVPDRQKPNYGYTF | TGTGCCAGCAGTGAAGTCCCTGACAGACAAAAACCTAACTATGGCTACACCTTC
TRBJ1-1 | TRBV5-4 | . | . | CASSLARGRAFF | TGTGCCAGCAGCTTGGCCAGAGGGAGAGCTTTCTTT
TRBJ1-2 | TRBV27 | . | . | CASRPLGGNGYTF | TGTGCCAGCAGACCGTTAGGGGGAAATGGCTACACCTTC
TRBJ2-5 | TRBV14 | TRBD2 | . | CASSQRGRGTSDQETQYF | TGTGCCAGCAGCCAAAGAGGGAGGGGGACTAGCGACCAAGAGACCCAGTACTTC
TRBJ2-3 | TRBV19 | TRBD2 | once | CASSVSLAGGRDTQYF | TGTGCCAGTAGTGTATCATTAGCGGGGGGCAGAGATACGCAGTATTTT
TRBJ1-5 | TRBV10-3 | . | . | CAISESFFTGDNQPQHF | TGTGCCATCAGTGAGTCGTTCTTCACAGGAGACAATCAGCCCCAGCATTTT
TRBJ2-1 | TRBV11-2 | TRBD2 | . | CASSSPGGRGLRGQFF | TGTGCCAGCAGCTCGCCGGGGGGGAGGGGCTTACGGGGGCAGTTCTTC
TRBJ2-5 | TRBV7-6 | TRBD2 | few | CASSSPSGGAEETQYF | TGTGCCAGCAGCTCTCCTAGCGGGGGGGCCGAGGAGACCCAGTACTTC
TRBJ1-2 | TRBV28 | TRBD1 | few | CASSTGQLVGGYTF | TGTGCCAGCAGTACGGGACAGCTCGTGGGGGGCTACACCTTC
TRBJ1-6 | TRBV30 | TRBD1 | . | CAWGQGAYNSPLHF | TGTGCCTGGGGACAGGGGGCCTATAATTCACCCCTCCACTTT
TRBJ2-7 | TRBV18 | TRBD1 | . | CASSPTGGPYEQYF | TGTGCCAGCTCACCTACAGGGGGACCCTACGAGCAGTACTTC
TRBJ2-7 | TRBV13 | . | . | CASSPPDGAYEQYF | TGTGCCAGCAGCCCCCCCGACGGAGCCTACGAGCAGTACTTC
TRBJ2-3 | TRBV7-9 | . | . | CASSLVGHEEDTQYF | TGTGCCAGCAGCTTAGTGGGGCATGAAGAAGATACGCAGTATTTT
TRBJ2-5 | TRBV5-6 | . | . | CASSLGRTQETQYF | TGTGCCAGCAGCTTGGGTCGCACTCAAGAGACCCAGTACTTC
TRBJ2-1 | TRBV5-6 | . | . | CASSRIGSGYNEQFF | TGTGCCAGCAGCCGGATAGGTAGCGGCTACAATGAGCAGTTCTTC
TRBJ1-4 | TRBV6-5 | . | . | CASSEDGGEKLFF | TGTGCCAGCAGTGAGGATGGTGGGGAAAAACTGTTTTTT
TRBJ2-3 | TRBV29-1 | TRBD2 | . | CSVERNSGGAGDTQYF | TGCAGCGTTGAACGTAATAGCGGGGGCGCGGGAGATACGCAGTATTTT
TRBJ2-3 | TRBV6-1 | TRBD2 | few | CASSEIGTSTSTQYF | TGTGCCAGCAGTGAAATCGGGACTAGCACTTCTACGCAGTATTTT
TRBJ2-1 | TRBV7-2 | . | once | CASSLAGRYNEQFF | TGTGCCAGCAGCTTAGCGGGCAGATACAATGAGCAGTTCTTC
TRBJ1-2 | TRBV6-5 | . | . | CASNVGQLYGYTF | TGTGCCAGCAACGTCGGACAGCTCTATGGCTACACCTTC